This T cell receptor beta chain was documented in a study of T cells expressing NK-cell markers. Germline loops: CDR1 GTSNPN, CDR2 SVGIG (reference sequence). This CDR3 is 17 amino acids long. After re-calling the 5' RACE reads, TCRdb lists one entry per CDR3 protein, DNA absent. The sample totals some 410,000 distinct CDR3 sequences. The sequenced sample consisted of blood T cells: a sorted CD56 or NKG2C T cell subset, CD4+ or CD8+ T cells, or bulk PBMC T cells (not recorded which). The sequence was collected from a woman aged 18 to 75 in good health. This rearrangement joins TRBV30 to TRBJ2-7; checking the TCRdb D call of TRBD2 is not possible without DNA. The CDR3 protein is CAWSGRSTLAILYEQYF.